This T cell receptor beta chain was captured in a study of cytomegalovirus exposure and HLA in healthy donors. The PCR made use of 60 Vbeta and 13 Jbeta primers. TCRdb keeps only in-frame clones here, not all; method: immunoSEQ multiplex PCR. There are roughly 100,000 clones in the sample; over 70% occur only once, and about 5.3% lies in the top ten. CDR3 length: 16 amino acids. Germline values: CDR1 MDHEN, CDR2 SYDVKM. The trim removed 4 bases at V and 7 bases at J, leaving 12 bases unmatched. General study results and limits: For most TCR beta V segments, an earlier analysis put the productive rate at about 90% or about 30% of the time. Association of roughly 17,000 TCR beta sequences with HLA alleles was found at 0.05 false discovery rate in a later analysis. TCR beta V- and J-gene trimming was later associated with a missense DCLRE1C variant. Later analysis found that TCR beta chains associated with HLA were more clonally expanded than other, equally common chains.

In regard to this clone: Its matching antigen is unknown.

V and J are TRBV28 and TRBJ1-2; 10 nucleotides line up with TRBD1. This sequence originates from a male donor in good health and CMV-seronegative. The sample taken for sequencing was PBMCs. As DNA, the CDR3 is TGTGCCAGCAGTTCTGACCCCGGGACAGGGGTGTTTGGCTACACCTTC. Protein: CASSSDPGTGVFGYTF.